These 12 T cell receptor beta chains share one sample of origin, sequenced in a study of OX40 agonist ivuxolimab in advanced cancers. The repertoire was sequenced with immunoSEQ multiplex PCR; TCRdb's copy has only in-frame clones and lacks some. The sample lists over 60,000 clones; approximately 80% were seen once. Here the sequenced sample was CD4+ or CD8+ T cells sorted from blood, taken in a trial of the OX40 agonist ivuxolimab. Every receptor here comes from an adult with an advanced solid tumor such as melanoma, head and neck, liver or kidney cancer.

This sequence joins TRBV7-3 and TRBJ1-5; D unclear. This CDR3 region has 17 residues. Germline V gene data show CDR1 as SGHTA and CDR2 as FQGTGA. Deletions cut 7 bases from V and 5 bases from J, with 24 bases between. CDR3 coding DNA: TGTGCCAGCACCCCCCGGGGATCCGGGTCCCCGGATCAGCCCCAGCATTTT. Translating gives CASTPRGSGSPDQPQHF.

The chain links TRBV6-5 to TRBJ1-2; 11 positions agree with TRBD1. Germline loops: CDR1 MNHEY, CDR2 SVGAGI. Trimming removed 3 bases from V and 8 bases from J; junction bases left unmatched: 8. The CDR3 loop spans 15 amino acids. The CDR3 protein is CASSYGRDRGKGYTF. CDR3 DNA: TGTGCCAGCAGTTATGGAAGGGACAGGGGGAAAGGCTACACCTTC.

The chain employs TRBV6-5 and TRBJ1-6; TRBD1 aligns across 9 bases. The CDR3 spans 14 residues. The junction had 0 bases not matched to a gene; V was cut back by 2 bases and J by 7 bases. Germline CDR1 and CDR2: MNHEY and SVGAGI. The CDR3 here is CASSYDRGNSPLHF. The CDR3, as DNA: TGTGCCAGCAGTTACGACAGGGGGAATTCACCCCTCCACTTT.

The genes are TRBV28 and TRBJ2-3, with 8 bases matching TRBD2. The CDR3 consists of 16 residues. Germline V gene data show CDR1 as MDHEN and CDR2 as SYDVKM. V trimming: 3 bases; J trimming: 4 bases; junction bases outside the gene matches: 9. CDR3 sequence: CASSFGLGRGADTQYF. CDR3 sequence (DNA): TGTGCCAGCAGTTTCGGACTAGGGCGGGGGGCAGATACGCAGTATTTT.

J is TRBJ1-3 and V is TRBV11-2; the D gene is possibly TRBD1 (5 bases). Germline V gene lookup returns CDR1 SGHAT and CDR2 FQNNGV. The ends were cut back, 1 base at V and 3 bases at J, with 10 bases in the middle. CDR3 length: 15 residues. The CDR3 sequence: CASSLVAGDGNTIYF. The CDR3 nucleotides read TGTGCCAGCAGCTTAGTGGCGGGGGATGGAAACACCATATATTTT.

This clone was detected only a few times. This chain connects TRBV10-2 to TRBJ1-6; D gene uncertain. V dropped 8 bases and J dropped 9 bases, with 14 bases sitting between them. The CDR3 loop spans 13 amino acids. Germline assignment: CDR1 WSHSY and CDR2 SAAADI. In DNA form, the CDR3 reads TGCGCCAGCGGGCCCGTCTTGGGTTCACCCCTCCACTTT. Residues: CASGPVLGSPLHF.

V and J are TRBV7-7 and TRBJ2-7, with TRBD2 matching 7 bases. The V gene end was trimmed by 3 bases and the J gene end by 6 bases; junction bases not matched to a gene: 11. The length of the CDR3 is 15 residues. Germline loops: CDR1 SSHAT, CDR2 FNYEAQ (reference sequence). The CDR3 coding sequence is TGTGCCAGCAGCTTTAGCCTCGGGAGGATTGGCGAGCAGTACTTC. Its translation is CASSFSLGRIGEQYF. The whole variable domain, filled in from reference TRBV7-7 and TRBJ2-7, reads GAGVSQSPRYKVTKRGQDVTLRCDPISSHATLYWYQQALGQGPEFLTYFNYEAQPDKSGLPSDRFSAERPEGSISTLTIQRTEQRDSAMYRCASSFSLGRIGEQYFGPGTRLTVT.

This clone is a singleton in its sample. V gene TRBV11-2 combines with J gene TRBJ2-7, with 10 bases identical to TRBD1. The CDR3 is made up of 15 amino acids. In germline, CDR1 is SGHAT, CDR2 FQNNGV. V dropped 5 bases and J dropped 0; count of bases not matched to a gene: 4. As DNA, the CDR3 is TGTGCCAGCAGCCGGACAGGGGGAAGCTCCTACGAGCAGTACGTC. Protein sequence: CASSRTGGSSYEQYV.

The V and J genes are TRBV9 and TRBJ2-3; 8 nucleotides match TRBD2. The ends lost 1 base at V and 0 bases at J; junction bases unmatched: 4. The germline V gene has CDR1 SGDLS and CDR2 YYNGEE. The CDR3 totals 16 residues. The CDR3 sequence: CASSVSSSGSTDTQYF. CDR3 coding DNA: TGTGCCAGCAGCGTAAGTTCTAGCGGGAGCACAGATACGCAGTATTTT.

V usage is TRBV5-4 and J usage is TRBJ1-6, with 9 bases that match TRBD1. The germline V gene encodes CDR1 SGHNT and CDR2 YYREEE (reference sequence). CDR3 length: 15 residues. V lost 2 bases, J lost 10 bases, and 7 bases stayed unmatched. This chain's CDR3 is CASSLPGQGVSPLHF. DNA for the CDR3: TGTGCCAGCAGCTTACCGGGACAGGGCGTCTCACCCCTCCACTTT.

V usage is TRBV7-2 and J usage is TRBJ2-5; 13 nucleotides line up with TRBD2. The ends lost 7 bases at V and 4 bases at J; junction bases unmatched: 6. CDR1 and CDR2 (germline): SGHTA, FQGNSA. The CDR3 spans 15 residues. The chain's CDR3 is CASTLTSGGRETQYF. The DNA of the CDR3 is TGTGCCAGCACCTTGACTAGCGGGGGGCGAGAGACCCAGTACTTC.

The chain links TRBV18 to TRBJ1-2; D ambiguous. This CDR3 region has 14 residues. The V gene lost 0 bases and the J gene lost 2 bases, with 7 bases spanning the gap. The germline V gene has CDR1 KGHSH and CDR2 LQKENI. For the CDR3, the DNA is TGTGCCAGCTCACCACCATCCAAAAACTATGGCTACACCTTC. Encoded protein: CASSPPSKNYGYTF.